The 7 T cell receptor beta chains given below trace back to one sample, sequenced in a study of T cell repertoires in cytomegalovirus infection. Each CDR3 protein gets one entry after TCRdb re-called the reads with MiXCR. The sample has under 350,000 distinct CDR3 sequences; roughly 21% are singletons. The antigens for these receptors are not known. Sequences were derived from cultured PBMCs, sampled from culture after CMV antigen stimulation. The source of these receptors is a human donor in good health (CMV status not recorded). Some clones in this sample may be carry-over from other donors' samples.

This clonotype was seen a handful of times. CDR3 sequence: CASEGQSKVGSYEQYF. The CDR3 DNA reads TGTGCCAGCGAGGGACAGTCTAAAGTAGGGAGTTACGAGCAGTACTTC. The chain uses TRBV7-2 and TRBJ2-7, with TRBD1 matching over 7 bases. Trimming at V came to 8 bases and at J to 4 bases, leaving 17 bases not matched to a gene. The length of the CDR3 is 16 residues. The germline V gene encodes CDR1 SGHTA and CDR2 FQGNSA.

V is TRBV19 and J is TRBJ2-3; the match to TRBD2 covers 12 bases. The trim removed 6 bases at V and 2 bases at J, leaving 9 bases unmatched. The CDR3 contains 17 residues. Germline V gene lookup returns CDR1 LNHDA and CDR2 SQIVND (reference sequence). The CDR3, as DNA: TGTGCCAGTAGCAAGCGACTAGCGGGAGTTACCACAGATACGCAGTATTTT. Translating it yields CASSKRLAGVTTDTQYF. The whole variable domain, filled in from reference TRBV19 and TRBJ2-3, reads DGGITQSPKYLFRKEGQNVTLSCEQNLNHDAMYWYRQDPGQGLRLIYYSQIVNDFQKGDIAEGYSVSREKKESFPLTVTSAQKNPTAFYLCASSKRLAGVTTDTQYFGPGTRLTVL.

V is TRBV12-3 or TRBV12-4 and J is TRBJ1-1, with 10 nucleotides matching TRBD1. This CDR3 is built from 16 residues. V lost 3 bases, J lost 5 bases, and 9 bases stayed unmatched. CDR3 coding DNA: TGTGCCAGCAGTTTGATATCGGGACAGGGGAGGACTGAAGCTTTCTTT. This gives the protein CASSLISGQGRTEAFF.

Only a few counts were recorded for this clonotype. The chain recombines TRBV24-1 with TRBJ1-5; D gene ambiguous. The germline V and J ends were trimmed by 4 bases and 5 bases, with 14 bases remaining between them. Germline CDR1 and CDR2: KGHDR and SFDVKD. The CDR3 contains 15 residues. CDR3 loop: CATSDPASADQPQHF. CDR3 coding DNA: TGTGCCACCAGTGACCCCGCCTCGGCAGATCAGCCCCAGCATTTT.

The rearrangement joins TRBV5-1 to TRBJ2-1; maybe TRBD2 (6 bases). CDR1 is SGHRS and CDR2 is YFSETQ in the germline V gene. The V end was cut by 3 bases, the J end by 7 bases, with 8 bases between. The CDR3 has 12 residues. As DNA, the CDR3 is TGCGCCAGCAGCTGGACTAAGAATGAGCAGTTCTTC. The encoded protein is CASSWTKNEQFF.

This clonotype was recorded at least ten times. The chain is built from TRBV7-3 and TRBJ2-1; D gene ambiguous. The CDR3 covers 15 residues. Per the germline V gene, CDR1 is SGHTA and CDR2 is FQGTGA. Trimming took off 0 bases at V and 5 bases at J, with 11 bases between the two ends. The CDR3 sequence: CASSLTPLGHNEQFF. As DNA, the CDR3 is TGTGCCAGCAGCTTAACTCCGCTTGGGCACAATGAGCAGTTCTTC.

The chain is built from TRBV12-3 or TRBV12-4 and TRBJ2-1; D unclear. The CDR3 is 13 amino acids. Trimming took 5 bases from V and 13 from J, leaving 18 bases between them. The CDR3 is CASSRTLPALQFF. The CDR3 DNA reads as TGTGCCAGCAGTCGAACCTTGCCAGCCCTTCAGTTCTTC.